This T cell receptor beta chain was captured by sequencing in a study of identical twins. Study observations and caveats: Weaker excess sharing between twins was seen in beta out-of-frame sequences.

The V gene's germline CDR1 is SEHNR and CDR2 FQNEAQ (reference sequence). V dropped 0 bases and J dropped 3 bases, with 6 bases sitting between them. CDR3 length equals 13 residues. In the case of this clonotype: The antigen remains unidentified.

A universal primer site was incorporated via template switching, and the cDNA contained unique molecular identifiers. In TCRdb, the 5' RACE reads were re-called with MiXCR into one record per CDR3 protein. The repertoire holds fewer than 500,000 distinct CDR3 sequences, with around 24% as singletons. The same data also went into a second study, on T cells expressing NK-cell markers.

This receptor was obtained from a woman aged 18-30 years in good health. The sequenced material came from CD4+ T cells sorted from blood. V usage is TRBV7-9 and J usage is TRBJ2-7, with D unclear. The CDR3 sequence: CASSLASLYEQYF. The CDR3 nucleotides read TGTGCCAGCAGCTTAGCCAGCCTCTACGAGCAGTACTTC.